This T cell receptor (beta chain) appears in the sequencing data of a study of T cells in localized non-small cell lung cancer (TCRdb year 2020). Looking at the study overall: The study examined T cell repertoires in roughly 240 patients with early-stage NSCLC and compared tumors with uninvolved tumor-adjacent lungs. The mean age of the NSCLC patients was just over 65 years, with fewer than 150 men and 95 to 110 women. The cohort was made up of about 240 treatment-naive NSCLC patients whose localized lung tumors had been resected.

The study at large found these results: Uninvolved tumor-adjacent lung showed the highest T cell clonality, higher than tumor, which suggests more focused antigenic responses in the adjacent lung. Because multi-region tumor sequencing was not performed, intratumor heterogeneity could not be ruled out. Higher T cell density in blood was associated with longer overall survival, whereas higher clonality in adjacent lung was associated with shorter survival. Because of the exploratory design, TCR variables were selected using unadjusted p-values without false-discovery rate correction. Of the top 100 tumor clones, a median of roughly 60 were detected in paired uninvolved adjacent lung; roughly 29 were also among that lung's top 100.

As concerns this clone: Which antigen it targets is not known. It has no much larger one-base neighbor in the sample; base qualities were not kept.

V was cut back by 6 bases and J by 4 bases, leaving a gap of 12 bases between them. The CDR3, from cysteine to phenylalanine, totals 13 residues. This entry keeps only the CDR3 DNA: 39 bases, framed from base 1. The CDR1 and CDR2 encoded by the germline V gene are SGHTA and FQGTGA. TCR beta CDR3 regions were sequenced from DNA using the immunoSEQ Assay. The published analysis was carried out like this. To compute T cell density, TCR beta template counts were normalized to usable DNA, which was estimated by amplifying housekeeping genes. Richness was estimated using the preseqR package, with extrapolation to 400,000 templates for PBMC samples and to 120,000 templates for tissue samples. Clonality was defined as one minus Pielou's evenness. To identify tissue-enriched TCRs, differential abundance testing was run on productive amino-acid clonotypes with a minimum total count of 5 and an alpha of 0.1. The Jaccard Index and the Morisita Overlap Index were used to quantify repertoire overlap between compartments. GLIPH grouped TCR beta CDR3s together with public tetramer-defined viral CDR3s, and a viral motif had to include at least three viral sequences and show V-gene enrichment. This immuneACCESS table, as held by TCRdb, lists in-frame sequences with V and J called but not all clones. Of the missing ones, under half trace to an unresolved V gene in checked studies; the others have no known cause. V, J and clone size derive from that table, while D and trimming were established from the DNA sequence. The sample data list 20,000 to 25,000 clones, and 80% to 85% of these were observed just once. The ten largest clonotypes hold about 4.4% of the sample.

At diagnosis, tumor, uninvolved tumor-adjacent lung and peripheral blood were collected and then preserved as a mix of FFPE and fresh-frozen material. For TCR repertoire profiling, blood samples were analyzed in the form of peripheral blood mononuclear cells. Sequencing was performed on PBMCs, taken before any cancer treatment. The rearrangement joined TRBV7-3 to TRBJ1-1; the D gene is possibly TRBD1, with 6 bases matching. This receptor was obtained from a man aged 35 to 69 with stage II lung adenocarcinoma. The nucleotide sequence is given as TGTGCCAGCAGTTACAGGGAGGGCACTGAAGCTTTCTTT. Protein translation: CASSYREGTEAFF.